This T cell receptor beta chain was observed in a study of T cells in narcolepsy. Germline CDR1 and CDR2: SNHLY and FYNNEI. The CDR3 length is 14 residues. Trimming left V 2 bases short and J 2 bases short, with 9 bases between. Profiled with immunoSEQ multiplex PCR; TCRdb holds only in-frame clones, not every one. The table lists fewer than 35,000 clones, about four fifths of them singletons. The sample consisted of CD45RA- memory CD4+ T cells from PBMCs. The source is a human donor with narcolepsy. The chain has TRBV2 and TRBJ1-2; no reliable D call. CDR3 DNA sequence: TGTGCCAGCAGTGAACATAACAGAAACTATGGCTACACCTTC. It codes for CASSEHNRNYGYTF.